Listed below are T cell receptor beta chains from one sample, sequenced in a study of CXCR3-negative and CXCR3-positive naive CD8 T cells. TCRdb re-called the 5' RACE reads, yielding one record per CDR3 amino acid sequence without DNA. The sample has 110,000 or so distinct CDR3 sequences. Material for sequencing was naive CXCR3+ CD8+ T cells from blood. These TCRs come from a human donor in good health. Some clones in this sample may be carry-over from other donors' samples. The CDR3 runs from the conserved cysteine through the conserved F or W.

cdr3_aa j_call v_call
CASSLLSTSGTTNTGELFF TRBJ2-2 TRBV27
CASSLARRGEQYF TRBJ2-7 TRBV12-3/TRBV12-4
CASSRTQSSYEQYF TRBJ2-7 TRBV12-3/TRBV12-4
CASTLPATGHMDTQYF TRBJ2-3 TRBV7-9
CASSQQVQGEAFF TRBJ1-1 TRBV12-3/TRBV12-4
CASSPGTGGNSPLHF TRBJ1-6 TRBV6-6
CASGETGTYSEQFF TRBJ2-1 TRBV2
CSARRTGQYPGQYF TRBJ2-7 TRBV20-1
CASSGGTSGTDTQYF TRBJ2-3 TRBV5-4
CASSQVRDSTETQYF TRBJ2-5 TRBV4-3
CSARLQGPYEQYF TRBJ2-7 TRBV29-1
CASSVDRDHNYGYTF TRBJ1-2 TRBV9
CSARDVAGDSYNEQFF TRBJ2-1 TRBV20-1
CASSPQEETQYF TRBJ2-5 TRBV11-2
CASSQGDSFGYGYTF TRBJ1-2 TRBV4-3
CASSLVGVGQSQETQYF TRBJ2-5 TRBV5-1
CASSENVAPTDTQYF TRBJ2-3 TRBV2
CASSAGTSGGTLYNEQFF TRBJ2-1 TRBV13
CASSLGPMGSETQYF TRBJ2-5 TRBV11-2
CASSLVTGDVNGYTF TRBJ1-2 TRBV4-1
CASSPGAGAYNEQFF TRBJ2-1 TRBV7-9
CASSVAGISYEQYF TRBJ2-7 TRBV9
CASSLIGSGNTIYF TRBJ1-3 TRBV28
CSVCRDYSDTQYF TRBJ2-3 TRBV29-1
CSVVGVMSEQYF TRBJ2-7 TRBV29-1
CASSSPGDTSIGGPRSSYEQYF TRBJ2-7 TRBV28
CASSLRIGELFF TRBJ2-2 TRBV7-9
CASSESREGFNEQYF TRBJ2-7 TRBV10-1
CSVESFRDASSYEQYF TRBJ2-7 TRBV29-1
CASSVGLGGGRTTDTQYF TRBJ2-3 TRBV10-1